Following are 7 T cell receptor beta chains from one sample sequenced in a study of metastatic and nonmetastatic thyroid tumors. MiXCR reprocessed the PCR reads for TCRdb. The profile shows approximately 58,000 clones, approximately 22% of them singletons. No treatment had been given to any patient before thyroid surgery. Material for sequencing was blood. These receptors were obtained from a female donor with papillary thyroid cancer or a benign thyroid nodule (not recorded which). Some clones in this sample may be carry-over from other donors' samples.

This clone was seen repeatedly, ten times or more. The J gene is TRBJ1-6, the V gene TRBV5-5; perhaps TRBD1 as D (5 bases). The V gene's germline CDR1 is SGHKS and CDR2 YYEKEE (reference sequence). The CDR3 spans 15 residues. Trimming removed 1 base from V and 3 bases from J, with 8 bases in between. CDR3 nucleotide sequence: TGTGCCAGCAGCTTGAAGGGGAGCTATAATTCACCCCTCCACTTT. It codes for CASSLKGSYNSPLHF.

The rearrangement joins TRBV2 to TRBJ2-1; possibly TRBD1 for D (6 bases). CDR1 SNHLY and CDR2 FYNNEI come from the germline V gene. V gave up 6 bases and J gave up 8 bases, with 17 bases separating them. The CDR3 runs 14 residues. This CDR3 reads CASRLGHGTHEQFF. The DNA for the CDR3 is TGTGCCAGCAGATTGGGACATGGCACTCATGAGCAGTTCTTC.

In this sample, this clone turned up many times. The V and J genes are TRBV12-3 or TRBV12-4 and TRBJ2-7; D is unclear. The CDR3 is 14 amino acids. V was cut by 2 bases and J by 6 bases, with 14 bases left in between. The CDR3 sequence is CASSLSLGLSEQYF. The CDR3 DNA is TGTGCCAGCAGTTTAAGTTTGGGCCTTTCCGAGCAGTACTTC.

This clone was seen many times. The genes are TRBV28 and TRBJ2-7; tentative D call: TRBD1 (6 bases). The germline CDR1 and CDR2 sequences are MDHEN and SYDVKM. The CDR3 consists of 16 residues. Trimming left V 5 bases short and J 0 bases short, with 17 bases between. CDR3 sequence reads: CASSQIRQASSYEQYF. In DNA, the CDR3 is TGTGCCAGCAGTCAAATCCGACAGGCGTCCTCCTACGAGCAGTACTTC. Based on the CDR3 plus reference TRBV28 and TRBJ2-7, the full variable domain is DVKVTQSSRYLVKRTGEKVFLECVQDMDHENMFWYRQDPGLGLRLIYFSYDVKMKEKGDIPEGYSVSREKKERFSLILESASTNQTSMYLCASSQIRQASSYEQYFGPGTRLTVT.

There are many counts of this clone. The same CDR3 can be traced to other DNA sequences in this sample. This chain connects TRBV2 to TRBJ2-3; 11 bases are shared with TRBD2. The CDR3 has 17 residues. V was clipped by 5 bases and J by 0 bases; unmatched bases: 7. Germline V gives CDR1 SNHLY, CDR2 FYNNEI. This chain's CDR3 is CASSQSRLAGSTDTQYF. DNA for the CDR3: TGTGCCAGCAGTCAATCCAGACTAGCGGGAAGCACAGATACGCAGTATTTT.

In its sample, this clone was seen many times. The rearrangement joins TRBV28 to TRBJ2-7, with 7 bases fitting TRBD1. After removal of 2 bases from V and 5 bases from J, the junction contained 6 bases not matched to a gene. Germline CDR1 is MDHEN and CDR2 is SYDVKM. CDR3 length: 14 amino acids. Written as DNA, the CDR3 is TGTGCCAGCAGTTTAACAGGGGCTTGGGACGAGCAGTACTTC. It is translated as CASSLTGAWDEQYF.

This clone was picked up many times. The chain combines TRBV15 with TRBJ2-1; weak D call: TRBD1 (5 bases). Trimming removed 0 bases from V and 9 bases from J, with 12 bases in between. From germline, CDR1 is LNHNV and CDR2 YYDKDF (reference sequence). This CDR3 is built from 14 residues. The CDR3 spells CATSRDLGPGEQFF. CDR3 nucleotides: TGTGCCACCAGCAGAGATCTGGGGCCGGGTGAGCAGTTCTTC.